The TCR beta chain under discussion was sequenced for a study of blood T cell repertoires in COVID-19. The CDR3 contains 14 residues. The ends lost 6 bases at V and 6 bases at J; junction bases unmatched: 11. CDR1 is KGHSH, CDR2 LQKENI, per germline. Clones were sequenced by immunoSEQ multiplex PCR, and TCRdb holds only the in-frame ones, with some missing. Of roughly 180,000 clones listed, roughly 80% were seen once; the top ten hold roughly 5%. This clonotype originated in a middle-aged woman with acute COVID-19. Sample: PBMCs or T cells enriched from blood (not recorded which). The chain employs TRBV18 and TRBJ2-7, with 7 nucleotides matching TRBD2. The CDR3 sequence: CASSPGQGGTEQYF. The CDR3 DNA reads as TGTGCCAGCTCCCCCGGGCAGGGAGGGACCGAGCAGTACTTC.